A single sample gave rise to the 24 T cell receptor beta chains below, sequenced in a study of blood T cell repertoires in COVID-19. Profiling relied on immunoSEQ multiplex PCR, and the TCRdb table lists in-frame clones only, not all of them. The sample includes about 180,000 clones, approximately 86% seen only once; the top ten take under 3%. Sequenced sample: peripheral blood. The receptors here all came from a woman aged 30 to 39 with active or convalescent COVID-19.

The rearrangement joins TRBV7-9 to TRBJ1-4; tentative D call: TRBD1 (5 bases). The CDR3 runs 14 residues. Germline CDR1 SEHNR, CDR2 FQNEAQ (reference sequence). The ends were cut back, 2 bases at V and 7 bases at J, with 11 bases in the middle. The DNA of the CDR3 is TGTGCCAGCAGCTTACAGGGAAGGTTTGAAAAACTGTTTTTT. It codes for CASSLQGRFEKLFF.

For the CDR3, the DNA is TGTGCCAGCGGGACAGGGTTTAATCAGCCCCAGCATTTT. Its protein is CASGTGFNQPQHF. V usage is TRBV19 and J usage is TRBJ1-5; 9 bases align to TRBD1. With 9 bases clipped from V and 4 bases from J, the junction kept 4 bases outside the gene matches. CDR3 length equals 13 residues. Germline-derived CDR1 and CDR2 are LNHDA and SQIVND (reference sequence).

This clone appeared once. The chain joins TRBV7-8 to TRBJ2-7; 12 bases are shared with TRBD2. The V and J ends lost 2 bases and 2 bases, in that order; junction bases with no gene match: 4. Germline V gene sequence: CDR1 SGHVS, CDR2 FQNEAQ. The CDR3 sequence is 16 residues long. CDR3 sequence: CASSLLTSGGTYEQYF. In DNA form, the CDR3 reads TGTGCCAGCAGCTTATTGACTAGCGGGGGAACCTACGAGCAGTACTTC.

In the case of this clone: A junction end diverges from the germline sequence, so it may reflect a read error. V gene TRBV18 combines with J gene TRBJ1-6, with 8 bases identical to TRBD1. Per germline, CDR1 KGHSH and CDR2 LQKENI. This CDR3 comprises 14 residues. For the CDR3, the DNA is TGTGCCAGCTCACCAGGGCAGGGGGCTTCATCCCTCCACTTT. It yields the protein CASSPGQGASSLHF.

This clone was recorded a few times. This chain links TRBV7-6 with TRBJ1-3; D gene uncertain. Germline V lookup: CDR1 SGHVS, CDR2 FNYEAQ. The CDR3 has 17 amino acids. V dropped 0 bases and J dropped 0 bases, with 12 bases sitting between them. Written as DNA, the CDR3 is TGTGCCAGCAGCTTAGCGCCGGCGGAGAGCTCTGGAAACACCATATATTTT. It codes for CASSLAPAESSGNTIYF.

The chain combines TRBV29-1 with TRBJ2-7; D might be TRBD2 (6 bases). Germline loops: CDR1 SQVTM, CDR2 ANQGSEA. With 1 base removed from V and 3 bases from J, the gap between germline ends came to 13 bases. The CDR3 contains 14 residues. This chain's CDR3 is CSVEVAGRGYEQYF. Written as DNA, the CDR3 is TGCAGCGTTGAAGTTGCGGGAAGGGGCTACGAGCAGTACTTC.

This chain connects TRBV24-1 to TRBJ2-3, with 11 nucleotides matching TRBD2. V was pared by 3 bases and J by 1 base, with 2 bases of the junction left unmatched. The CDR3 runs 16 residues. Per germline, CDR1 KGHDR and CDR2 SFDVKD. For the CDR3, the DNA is TGTGCCACCAGTGATGCGACTAGCGGGGGCACAGATACGCAGTATTTT. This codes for CATSDATSGGTDTQYF.

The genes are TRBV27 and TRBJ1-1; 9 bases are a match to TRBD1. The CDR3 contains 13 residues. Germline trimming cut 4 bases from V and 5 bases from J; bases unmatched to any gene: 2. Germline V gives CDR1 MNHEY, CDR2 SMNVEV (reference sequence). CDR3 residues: CASSYRGLTEAFF. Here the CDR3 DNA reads TGTGCCAGCAGTTACAGGGGGCTTACTGAAGCTTTCTTT.

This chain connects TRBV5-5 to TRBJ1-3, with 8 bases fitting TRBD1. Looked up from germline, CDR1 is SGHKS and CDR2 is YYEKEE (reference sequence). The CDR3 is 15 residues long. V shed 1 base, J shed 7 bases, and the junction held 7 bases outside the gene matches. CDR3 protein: CASSLQGASVNTIYF. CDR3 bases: TGTGCCAGCAGCTTGCAGGGGGCCAGCGTTAACACCATATATTTT.

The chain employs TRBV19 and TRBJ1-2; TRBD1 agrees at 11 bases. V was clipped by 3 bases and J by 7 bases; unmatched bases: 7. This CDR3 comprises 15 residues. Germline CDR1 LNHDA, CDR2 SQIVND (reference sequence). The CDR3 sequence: CASSMRDRGAFGYTF. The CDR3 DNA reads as TGTGCCAGTAGTATGCGGGACAGGGGGGCCTTTGGCTACACCTTC. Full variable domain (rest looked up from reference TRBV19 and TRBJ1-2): DGGITQSPKYLFRKEGQNVTLSCEQNLNHDAMYWYRQDPGQGLRLIYYSQIVNDFQKGDIAEGYSVSREKKESFPLTVTSAQKNPTAFYLCASSMRDRGAFGYTFGSGTRLTVV.

For the CDR3, the DNA is TGTGCCACGGGGACAGAAGCCACAGATACGCAGTATTTT. It specifies CATGTEATDTQYF. V is TRBV28 and J is TRBJ2-3, with 7 bases aligning to TRBD1. The ends lost 10 bases at V and 2 bases at J; junction bases unmatched: 6. The germline CDR1 and CDR2 sequences are MDHEN and SYDVKM. The length of the CDR3 is 13 residues.

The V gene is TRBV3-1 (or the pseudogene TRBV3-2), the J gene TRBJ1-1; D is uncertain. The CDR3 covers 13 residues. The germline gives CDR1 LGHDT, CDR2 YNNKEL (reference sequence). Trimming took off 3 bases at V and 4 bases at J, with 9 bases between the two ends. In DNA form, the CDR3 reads TGTGCCAGCAGCCAGTCGGGTGCCACTGAAGCTTTCTTT. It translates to CASSQSGATEAFF.

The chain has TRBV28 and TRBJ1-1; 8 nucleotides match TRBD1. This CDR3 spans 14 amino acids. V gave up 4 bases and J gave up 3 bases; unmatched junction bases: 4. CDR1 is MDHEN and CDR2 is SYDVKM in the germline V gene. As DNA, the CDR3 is TGTGCCAGCAGTTCCCCGACAGGGGACACTGAAGCTTTCTTT. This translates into CASSSPTGDTEAFF.

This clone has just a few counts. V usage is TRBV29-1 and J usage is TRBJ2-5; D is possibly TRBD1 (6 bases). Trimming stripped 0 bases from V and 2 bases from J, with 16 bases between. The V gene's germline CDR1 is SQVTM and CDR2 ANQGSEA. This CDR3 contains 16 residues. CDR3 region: CSVEEPLRDTQETQYF. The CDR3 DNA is TGCAGCGTTGAAGAGCCACTCCGGGACACACAAGAGACCCAGTACTTC.

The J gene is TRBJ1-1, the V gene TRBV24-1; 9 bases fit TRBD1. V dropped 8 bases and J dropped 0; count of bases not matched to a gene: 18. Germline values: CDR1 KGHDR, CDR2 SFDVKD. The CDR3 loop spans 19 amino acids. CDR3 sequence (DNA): TGTGCCACCATTAACTCACATGTGGGGACAGGGCGGGTGAACACTGAAGCTTTCTTT. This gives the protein CATINSHVGTGRVNTEAFF.

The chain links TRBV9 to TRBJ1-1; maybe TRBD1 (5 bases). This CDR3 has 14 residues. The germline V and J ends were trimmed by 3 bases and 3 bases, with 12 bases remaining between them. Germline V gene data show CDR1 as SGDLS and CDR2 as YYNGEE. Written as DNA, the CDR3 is TGTGCCAGCAGCGAGCAGGGTGCGTACACTGAAGCTTTCTTT. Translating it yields CASSEQGAYTEAFF.

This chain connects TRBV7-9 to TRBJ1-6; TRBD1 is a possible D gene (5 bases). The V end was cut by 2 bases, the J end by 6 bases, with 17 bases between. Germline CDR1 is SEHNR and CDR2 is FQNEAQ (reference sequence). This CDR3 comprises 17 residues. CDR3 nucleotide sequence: TGTGCCAGCAGCTTAAGCCCAGGGCGGATGGCTAATTCACCCCTCCACTTT. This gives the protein CASSLSPGRMANSPLHF.

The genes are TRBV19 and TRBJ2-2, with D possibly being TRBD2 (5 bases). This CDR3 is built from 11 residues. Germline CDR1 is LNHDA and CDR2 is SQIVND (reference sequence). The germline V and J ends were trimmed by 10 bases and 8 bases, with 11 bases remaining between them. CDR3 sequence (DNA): TGTGCCACCTATGGACTTGGGGAGCTGTTTTTT. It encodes CATYGLGELFF.

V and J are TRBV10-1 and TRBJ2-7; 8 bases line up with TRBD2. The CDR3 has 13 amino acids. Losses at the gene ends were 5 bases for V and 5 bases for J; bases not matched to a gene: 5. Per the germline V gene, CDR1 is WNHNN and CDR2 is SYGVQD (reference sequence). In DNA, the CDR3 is TGCGCCAGCAGTCCGGGACTAGATGACGAGCAGTACTTC. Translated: CASSPGLDDEQYF.

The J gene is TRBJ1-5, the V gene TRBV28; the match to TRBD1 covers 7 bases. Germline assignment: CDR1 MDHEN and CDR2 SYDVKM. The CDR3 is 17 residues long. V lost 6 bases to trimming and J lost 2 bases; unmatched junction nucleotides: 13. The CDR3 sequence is CASSYPPHTGGNQPQHF. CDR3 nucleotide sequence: TGTGCCAGCAGCTATCCCCCACACACAGGGGGCAATCAGCCCCAGCATTTT. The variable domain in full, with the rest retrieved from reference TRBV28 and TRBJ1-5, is DVKVTQSSRYLVKRTGEKVFLECVQDMDHENMFWYRQDPGLGLRLIYFSYDVKMKEKGDIPEGYSVSREKKERFSLILESASTNQTSMYLCASSYPPHTGGNQPQHFGDGTRLSIL.

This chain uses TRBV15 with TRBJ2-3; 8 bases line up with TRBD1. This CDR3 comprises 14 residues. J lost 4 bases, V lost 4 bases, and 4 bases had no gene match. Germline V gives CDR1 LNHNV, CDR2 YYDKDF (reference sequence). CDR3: CATSKGQGADTQYF. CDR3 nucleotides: TGTGCCACCAGCAAAGGACAGGGCGCAGATACGCAGTATTTT.

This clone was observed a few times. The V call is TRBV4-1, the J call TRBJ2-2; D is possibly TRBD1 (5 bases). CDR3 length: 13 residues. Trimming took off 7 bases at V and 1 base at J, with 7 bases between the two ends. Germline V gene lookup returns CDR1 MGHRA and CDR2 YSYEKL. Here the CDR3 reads CASNDRNTGELFF. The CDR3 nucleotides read TGCGCCAGCAACGACAGGAACACCGGGGAGCTGTTTTTT.

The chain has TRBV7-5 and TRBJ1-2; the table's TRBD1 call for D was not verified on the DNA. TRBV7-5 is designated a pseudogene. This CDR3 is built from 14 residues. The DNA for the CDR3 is TGTGCCAGAAGTTTAGGACAGGGGGCTGATGGCTACACCTTC. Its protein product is CARSLGQGADGYTF.

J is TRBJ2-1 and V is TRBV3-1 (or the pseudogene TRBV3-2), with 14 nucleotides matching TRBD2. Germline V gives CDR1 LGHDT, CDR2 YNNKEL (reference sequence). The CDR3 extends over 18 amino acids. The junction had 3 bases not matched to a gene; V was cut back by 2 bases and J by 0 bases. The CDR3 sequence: CASSQLGTSGSSYNEQFF. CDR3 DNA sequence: TGTGCCAGCAGCCAACTGGGGACTAGCGGGAGCTCCTACAATGAGCAGTTCTTC.